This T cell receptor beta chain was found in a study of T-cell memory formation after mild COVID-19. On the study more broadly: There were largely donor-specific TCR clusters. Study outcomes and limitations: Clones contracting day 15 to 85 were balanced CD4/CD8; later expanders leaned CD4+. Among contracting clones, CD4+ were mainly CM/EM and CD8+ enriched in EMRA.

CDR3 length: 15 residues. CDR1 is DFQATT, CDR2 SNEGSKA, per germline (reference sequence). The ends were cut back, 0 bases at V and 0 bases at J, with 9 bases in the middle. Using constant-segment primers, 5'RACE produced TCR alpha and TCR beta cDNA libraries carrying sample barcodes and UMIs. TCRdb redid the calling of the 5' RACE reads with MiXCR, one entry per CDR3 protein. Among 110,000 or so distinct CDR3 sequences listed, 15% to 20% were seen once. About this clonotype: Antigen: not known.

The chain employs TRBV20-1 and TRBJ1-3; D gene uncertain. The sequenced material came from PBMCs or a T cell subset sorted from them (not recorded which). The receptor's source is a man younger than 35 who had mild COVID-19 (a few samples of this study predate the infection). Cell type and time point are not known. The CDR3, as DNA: TGCAGTGCTAGAGATATGGACCCCTCTGGAAACACCATATATTTT. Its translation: CSARDMDPSGNTIYF.